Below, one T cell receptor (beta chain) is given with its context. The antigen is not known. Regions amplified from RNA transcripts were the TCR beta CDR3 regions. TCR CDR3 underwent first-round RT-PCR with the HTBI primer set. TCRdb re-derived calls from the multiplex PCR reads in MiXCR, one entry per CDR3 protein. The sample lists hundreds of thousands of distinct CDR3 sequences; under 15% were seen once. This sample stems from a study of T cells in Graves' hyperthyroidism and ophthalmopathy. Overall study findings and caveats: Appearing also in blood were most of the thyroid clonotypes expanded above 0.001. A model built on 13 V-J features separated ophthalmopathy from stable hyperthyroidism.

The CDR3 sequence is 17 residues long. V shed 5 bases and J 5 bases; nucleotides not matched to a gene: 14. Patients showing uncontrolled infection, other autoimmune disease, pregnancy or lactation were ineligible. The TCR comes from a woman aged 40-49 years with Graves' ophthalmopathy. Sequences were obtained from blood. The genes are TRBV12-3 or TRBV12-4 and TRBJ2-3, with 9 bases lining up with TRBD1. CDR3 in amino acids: CASSPPRGQGGLDTQYF. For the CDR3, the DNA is TGTGCCAGCAGTCCCCCCCGGGGACAGGGAGGATTAGATACGCAGTATTTT.